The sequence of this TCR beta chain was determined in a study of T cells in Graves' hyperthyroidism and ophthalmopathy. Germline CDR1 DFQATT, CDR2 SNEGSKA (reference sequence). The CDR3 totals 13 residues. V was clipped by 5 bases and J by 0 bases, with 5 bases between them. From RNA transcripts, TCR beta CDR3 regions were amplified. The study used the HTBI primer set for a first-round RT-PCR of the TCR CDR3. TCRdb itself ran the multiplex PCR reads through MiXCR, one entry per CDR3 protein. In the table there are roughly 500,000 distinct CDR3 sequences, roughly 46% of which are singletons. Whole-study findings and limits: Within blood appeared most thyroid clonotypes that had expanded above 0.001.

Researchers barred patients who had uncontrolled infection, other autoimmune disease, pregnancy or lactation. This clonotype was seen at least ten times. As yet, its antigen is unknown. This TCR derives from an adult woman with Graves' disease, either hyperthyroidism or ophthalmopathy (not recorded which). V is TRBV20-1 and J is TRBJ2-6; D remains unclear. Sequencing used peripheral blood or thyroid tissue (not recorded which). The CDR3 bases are TGCAGTGCTTCCATCTCTGGGGCCAACGTCCTGACTTTC. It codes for CSASISGANVLTF.